The 16 T cell receptor beta chains below all came from one sample that was sequenced in a study of T cells in women clearing cervical HPV infection (dated by TCRdb to 2017 to 2018). Libraries came from the immunoSEQ multiplex PCR assay. The clones in this table, taken by TCRdb from immuneACCESS, are in-frame only. Not every clone is retained; where verified, under half of the shortfall comes from an unresolved V gene, and the cause of the rest is unknown. This sample's listing comprises about 35,000 clones. Of the sample, around 1.6% is held by the ten largest clones. The sequencing input was blood buffy coat. The receptors shown here come from a woman aged 18 to 69 with a cervical HPV16 infection that either progressed to CIN3+ or cleared (not recorded which).

A word on this clone: The read ends 3 residues before the CDR3 terminus; that terminus is restored from the germline J gene. The chain couples TRBV18 to TRBJ2-7; TRBD2 aligns across 10 bases. This CDR3 is 15 amino acids long. CDR1 is KGHSH, CDR2 LQKENI, per germline. Trimming at V came to 0 bases and at J to 5 bases, leaving 4 bases not matched to a gene. The CDR3 sequence is CASSPPLGLANEQYF. The sequenced CDR3 bases are TGTGCCAGCTCACCACCCCTGGGACTAGCGAACGAG.

About this clone itself: The read is 3 residues too short to cover the CDR3 end, so that end is filled in from the germline J gene. The J gene is TRBJ1-2, the V gene TRBV18; D unclear. The V gene's germline CDR1 is KGHSH and CDR2 LQKENI. The length of the CDR3 is 15 residues. The CDR3 protein is CASSPYGTSTDTYTF. The covered CDR3 bases are TGTGCCAGCTCACCATACGGCACAAGCACAGATACC.

Turning to this clone: The CDR3 is cut off 3 residues early in the read; its end comes from the germline J gene. The chain is built from TRBV11-3 and TRBJ2-2, with 8 nucleotides matching TRBD2. The CDR3 has 15 amino acids. Germline values: CDR1 SGHNT, CDR2 YENEEA. V dropped 5 bases and J dropped 2; count of bases not matched to a gene: 4. The CDR3 region is CASSLSGVNTGELFF. Incomplete CDR3 DNA: TGTGCCAGCAGCCTTAGCGGGGTCAACACCGGGGAG. Supplemented by reference TRBV11-3 and TRBJ2-2, the full variable domain reads EAGVVQSPRYKIIEKKQPVAFWCNPISGHNTLYWYLQNLGQGPELLIRYENEEAVDDSQLPKDRFSAERLKGVDSTLKIQPAELGDSAVYLCASSLSGVNTGELFFGEGSRLTVL.

With regard to this clone: The read ends 3 residues shy of where the CDR3 ends; the end is completed using the germline J gene. This chain connects TRBV2 to TRBJ1-2, with D unresolved. This CDR3 spans 12 amino acids. CDR1 is SNHLY, CDR2 FYNNEI, per germline. The CDR3: CASSEYVYDYTF. The CDR3 bases that were read are TGTGCCAGCAGTGAATATGTCTACGAC.

On this clone itself: The read finishes 3 residues shy of the CDR3 end, and the germline J gene is used to complete it. V gene TRBV7-2 combines with J gene TRBJ1-2; D perhaps matches TRBD1 (6 bases). This CDR3 comprises 13 residues. Germline values: CDR1 SGHTA, CDR2 FQGNSA. The chain's CDR3 is CASSGGTLYDYTF. The CDR3 bases that were read are TGTGCCAGCAGCGGTGGGACACTATACGAC.

Note on this clone: Coverage ceases 3 residues before the CDR3 finishes, and the germline J gene fills in the end. The V and J genes are TRBV19 and TRBJ1-2; D ambiguous. Germline V gene data show CDR1 as LNHDA and CDR2 as SQIVND (reference sequence). This CDR3 spans 14 amino acids. The CDR3 here is CASSSTRFENDYTF. The covered CDR3 bases are TGTGCCAGTAGTTCGACTAGATTCGAGAATGAC.

Regarding this clone: Read data end 3 residues before the CDR3 end; the end is taken from the germline J gene. This chain uses TRBV7-2 with TRBJ2-2; no reliable D call. Germline CDR1 SGHTA, CDR2 FQGNSA. This CDR3 is built from 15 residues. V was cut by 5 bases and J by 0 bases, with 10 bases left in between. The CDR3 sequence: CASSLNLANTGELFF. Incomplete CDR3 DNA: TGTGCCAGCAGCCTAAACTTGGCGAACACCGGGGAG.

The CDR3 is CSAYSPGELFF. The DNA read from the CDR3 is TGCAGTGCTTATTCCCCCGGGGAG. This chain connects TRBV20-1 to TRBJ2-2; D gene unclear. The read is 3 residues too short to cover the CDR3 end, so that end is filled in from the germline J gene. V lost 5 bases, J lost 6 bases, and 7 bases lay in between. The CDR3 has 11 amino acids. Germline V gene data show CDR1 as DFQATT and CDR2 as SNEGSKA (reference sequence).

Note on this clone: The read stops 3 residues short of the end of the CDR3; the missing end is completed from the germline J gene. The chain uses TRBV30 and TRBJ2-1; 8 bases match TRBD2. Germline assignment: CDR1 GTSNPN and CDR2 SVGIG (reference sequence). There are 14 residues in the CDR3. Trimming removed 0 bases from V and 7 bases from J; junction bases left unmatched: 5. CDR3 DNA (partial): TGTGCCTGGAGTGTACTAGCGGTGGGTAATGAG. Protein: CAWSVLAVGNE. The entire CDR3 protein reads CAWSVLAVGNEQFF.

CDR3 residues: CASGLGSGYNEQFF. CDR3 DNA (partial): TGTGCTAGTGGTTTGGGGTCAGGTTACAATGAG. The V gene is TRBV12-5, the J gene TRBJ2-1; no reliable D call. The read halts 3 residues ahead of the CDR3 end, with the missing end drawn from the germline J gene. The germline V and J ends were trimmed by 1 base and 4 bases, with 8 bases remaining between them. The length of the CDR3 is 14 residues. Germline V CDR1 and CDR2: LGHNT, FRNRAP.

With regard to this clone: The read stops 3 residues short of the end of the CDR3; the missing end is completed from the germline J gene. This sequence joins TRBV19 and TRBJ2-5, with TRBD1 matching 9 bases. This CDR3 is 14 amino acids long. Germline loops: CDR1 LNHDA, CDR2 SQIVND (reference sequence). J gave up 7 bases and V 8 bases, and 11 bases lay outside the gene matches. The sequenced CDR3 bases are TGTGCCAGTCAACCGGGACAGGGCCCCGGGACC. Its protein is CASQPGQGPGT. In full, the CDR3 is CASQPGQGPGTQYF. Full variable domain (rest looked up from reference TRBV19 and TRBJ2-5): DGGITQSPKYLFRKEGQNVTLSCEQNLNHDAMYWYRQDPGQGLRLIYYSQIVNDFQKGDIAEGYSVSREKKESFPLTVTSAQKNPTAFYLCASQPGQGPGTQYFGPGTRLLVL.

The CDR3 loop reads CSTTTQTQGVGGYTF. The sequenced CDR3 bases are TGCAGTACGACTACCCAAACACAGGGAGTTGGTGGC. The chain employs TRBV20-1 and TRBJ1-2, with D perhaps TRBD1 (6 bases). The read gets to within 3 residues of the CDR3 end, and the germline J gene fills in the rest. The CDR3 sequence is 15 residues long. Per germline, CDR1 DFQATT and CDR2 SNEGSKA (reference sequence). V lost 8 bases to trimming and J lost 7 bases, with 26 bases between them.

This clone counts as medium-sized by frequency. Read coverage stops 3 residues before the CDR3 terminus; the germline J gene supplies the remainder. V usage is TRBV9 and J usage is TRBJ2-4; 8 nucleotides align to TRBD2. The CDR3 covers 22 residues. CDR1 is SGDLS, CDR2 YYNGEE, per germline. The V and J ends lost 3 bases and 0 bases, in that order; junction bases with no gene match: 23. CDR3 bases read: TGTGCCAGCAGCGAAAGTATGTCCTTAGAACAACTAGCGGCCTTAGCCAAAAACATT. This translates into CASSESMSLEQLAALAKNI. In full, the CDR3 reads CASSESMSLEQLAALAKNIQYF.

A remark on this clone: The read finishes 3 residues shy of the CDR3 end, and the germline J gene is used to complete it. This sequence joins TRBV7-9 and TRBJ1-1, with D tentatively TRBD1 (6 bases). V was shortened by 7 bases and J by 1 base, with 10 bases between the two germline ends. The CDR3 covers 13 residues. The germline gives CDR1 SEHNR, CDR2 FQNEAQ (reference sequence). This chain's CDR3 is CASNARGNTEAFF. Incomplete CDR3 DNA: TGTGCCAGCAATGCCAGGGGGAACACTGAA.

Remarks on this clone: At one boundary the junction diverges from the germline segment, which might be a read error. The read ends 3 residues shy of where the CDR3 ends; the end is completed using the germline J gene. Other DNA variants within this sample encode the same CDR3. The chain combines TRBV7-3 with TRBJ2-1; unclear D gene. Germline CDR1 reads SGHTA; CDR2 reads FQGTGA. This CDR3 is 15 amino acids long. The CDR3 spells CASSLIPRSYNEQFF. CDR3 DNA, as far as it was read: TGTGCCAGCAGTTTAATCCCCCGCTCCTACAATGAG.

In the case of this clone: The sequence runs out 3 residues before the end of the CDR3; the remainder is reconstructed from the germline J gene. J is TRBJ1-2 and V is TRBV7-7; no clear D. The length of the CDR3 is 17 residues. Germline CDR1 reads SSHAT; CDR2 reads FNYEAQ (reference sequence). The CDR3 sequence is CASSSEAGLSSYNDYTF. The sequenced part of the CDR3 DNA is TGTGCCAGCAGCTCTGAAGCGGGCCTGAGCTCCTACAATGAC.